A single sample gave rise to the 16 T cell receptor beta chains below, sequenced in a study of cytomegalovirus exposure and HLA in healthy donors. The primer mix had 60 Vbeta and 13 Jbeta primers. Method: immunoSEQ multiplex PCR; TCRdb's copy keeps in-frame clones and lacks some. The sample gives 100,000 to 150,000 clones, over 75% of which show up once; under 5% is in the top ten. Sequenced sample: PBMCs. The origin of the receptors is a male donor in good health and CMV-seropositive.

CDR3 nucleotides: TGTGCCAGCAGCTTAGGTAAAACCCAGTACTTC. Its protein is CASSLGKTQYF. The genes are TRBV7-6 and TRBJ2-5, with D unresolved. The CDR3 runs 11 residues. Trimming stripped 1 base from V and 8 bases from J, with 5 bases between. Germline V gene sequence: CDR1 SGHVS, CDR2 FNYEAQ.

V is TRBV2 and J is TRBJ1-4, with D unclear. Germline CDR1 reads SNHLY; CDR2 reads FYNNEI. Between the trimmed V and J ends, which lost 2 bases and 7 bases, there was a span of 14 bases. This CDR3 is built from 15 residues. The CDR3 nucleotides read TGTGCCAGCAGTGAAATGTTCGGGAACGGTGAAAAACTGTTTTTT. It specifies CASSEMFGNGEKLFF.

This clone was detected a few times. This chain uses TRBV7-3 with TRBJ1-1, with 7 bases fitting TRBD1. The CDR3 extends over 13 amino acids. The V segment lost 1 base and the J segment 5 bases; nucleotides outside the gene matches: 1. The germline gives CDR1 SGHTA, CDR2 FQGTGA. CDR3 sequence reads: CASSLIRGTEAFF. DNA of the CDR3: TGTGCCAGCAGCTTAATCAGGGGGACTGAAGCTTTCTTT. The full variable domain, with the rest looked up from reference TRBV7-3 and TRBJ1-1, is GAGVSQTPSNKVTEKGKYVELRCDPISGHTALYWYRQSLGQGPEFLIYFQGTGAADDSGLPNDRFFAVRPEGSVSTLKIQRTERGDSAVYLCASSLIRGTEAFFGQGTRLTVV.

The V call is TRBV5-4, the J call TRBJ2-1; no reliable D call. The length of the CDR3 is 16 residues. V shed 0 bases and J shed 10 bases, with 20 bases lying between them. Germline lookup yields CDR1 SGHNT and CDR2 YYREEE (reference sequence). Here the CDR3 reads CASSLAIPRLLGEQFF. The CDR3 bases are TGTGCCAGCAGCTTGGCTATCCCGAGACTTCTCGGGGAGCAGTTCTTC.

The genes are TRBV28 and TRBJ2-7; tentative D call: TRBD2 (7 bases). The V gene's germline CDR1 is MDHEN and CDR2 SYDVKM. Trimming stripped 6 bases from V and 2 bases from J, with 17 bases between. The CDR3 is made up of 15 amino acids. Written as DNA, the CDR3 is TGTGCCAGCAGCCCCACAGGGAGGGGGACCTACGAGCAGTACTTC. Translating gives CASSPTGRGTYEQYF.

The chain couples TRBV6-5 to TRBJ2-7; TRBD1 aligns across 8 bases. Trimming took 0 bases from V and 4 from J; bases not matched to a gene: 2. Germline V gene sequence: CDR1 MNHEY, CDR2 SVGAGI. There are 14 residues in the CDR3. CDR3 sequence: CASSYSDRAYEQYF. The DNA for the CDR3 is TGTGCCAGCAGTTACTCGGACAGGGCATACGAGCAGTACTTC.

The chain uses TRBV18 and TRBJ1-2, with D uncertain. Germline CDR1 KGHSH, CDR2 LQKENI. Trimming stripped 8 bases from V and 3 bases from J, with 16 bases between. The CDR3 runs to 14 residues. The CDR3 DNA reads TGTGCCAGCAAGACGACAAGAGAACACTATGGCTACACCTTC. This gives the protein CASKTTREHYGYTF.

The V and J genes are TRBV2 and TRBJ1-2, with D possibly TRBD1 on 6 matching bases. From germline, CDR1 is SNHLY and CDR2 FYNNEI. The CDR3 length is 14 residues. V dropped 1 base and J dropped 6 bases, with 12 bases sitting between them. Here the CDR3 DNA reads TGTGCCAGCAGTGAAGACAGGGTCGGTAATGGCTACACCTTC. Its protein product is CASSEDRVGNGYTF.

This clone was observed a handful of times. The chain links TRBV6-1 to TRBJ1-6; TRBD1 agrees at 10 bases. Germline V gene sequence: CDR1 MNHNS, CDR2 SASEGT. The CDR3 is 14 amino acids. With 1 base clipped from V and 12 bases from J, the junction kept 3 bases outside the gene matches. The chain's CDR3 is CASSEGDRGRPLHF. Written as DNA, the CDR3 is TGTGCCAGCAGTGAAGGGGACAGGGGAAGACCCCTCCACTTT.

The chain combines TRBV29-1 with TRBJ2-5; TRBD2 matches at 8 bases. Germline CDR1 reads SQVTM; CDR2 reads ANQGSEA. The CDR3 consists of 14 residues. V trimming: 4 bases; J trimming: 0 bases; junction bases outside the gene matches: 4. CDR3 region: CSVAGRAYQETQYF. CDR3 sequence (DNA): TGCAGCGTTGCCGGGAGGGCCTACCAAGAGACCCAGTACTTC.

This clone showed up just once. The V call is TRBV28, the J call TRBJ2-1, with D possibly matching TRBD2 (6 bases). V gave up 4 bases and J gave up 5 bases, with 15 bases separating them. CDR3 length equals 15 residues. Germline CDR1 and CDR2: MDHEN and SYDVKM. CDR3 nucleotides: TGTGCCAGCAGTTCCCCGGGACTGGAAAACAATGAGCAGTTCTTC. It specifies CASSSPGLENNEQFF.

The chain joins TRBV5-4 to TRBJ1-1, with a tentative D call TRBD1 (6 bases). The V end was cut by 2 bases, the J end by 0 bases, with 11 bases between. Germline loops: CDR1 SGHNT, CDR2 YYREEE (reference sequence). This CDR3 is 15 amino acids long. The CDR3 nucleotides read TGTGCCAGCAGCTTAGGACAGTTAATGAACACTGAAGCTTTCTTT. Translation gives CASSLGQLMNTEAFF.

The rearrangement uses TRBV9 and TRBJ2-1, with D possibly being TRBD1 (5 bases). CDR1 and CDR2 (germline): SGDLS, YYNGEE. Trimming left V 0 bases short and J 8 bases short, with 12 bases between. This CDR3 comprises 14 residues. CDR3 nucleotides: TGTGCCAGCAGCGTAGATGGGGTCAGGGATGAGCAGTTCTTC. It specifies CASSVDGVRDEQFF.

This clone came up a few times. This chain links TRBV6-4 with TRBJ2-1; TRBD1 is a possible D gene (5 bases). The CDR3 runs 15 residues. The V and J ends lost 0 bases and 3 bases respectively, with 9 bases between them. The germline CDR1 and CDR2 sequences are MRHNA and SNTAGT. The CDR3 DNA reads TGTGCCAGCAGTGACTCGCCCGACAGCTACAATGAGCAGTTCTTC. Translation gives CASSDSPDSYNEQFF.

This clone was counted between two and nine times. J is TRBJ2-1 and V is TRBV7-9; 7 bases agree with TRBD2. Germline-derived CDR1 and CDR2 are SEHNR and FQNEAQ (reference sequence). The length of the CDR3 is 15 residues. V gave up 1 base and J gave up 10 bases; unmatched junction bases: 10. CDR3 loop: CASSLGVGREREQFF. The CDR3 nucleotides are TGTGCCAGCAGCTTAGGTGTAGGGCGGGAGCGGGAGCAGTTCTTC.

This sequence joins TRBV7-9 and TRBJ2-7; possibly TRBD2 for D (6 bases). The CDR3 length is 14 residues. V lost 3 bases, J lost 5 bases, and 14 bases lay in between. Germline-derived CDR1 and CDR2 are SEHNR and FQNEAQ (reference sequence). CDR3 sequence: CASSFQGGVHEQYF. As DNA, the CDR3 is TGTGCCAGCAGCTTCCAGGGAGGTGTCCACGAGCAGTACTTC.